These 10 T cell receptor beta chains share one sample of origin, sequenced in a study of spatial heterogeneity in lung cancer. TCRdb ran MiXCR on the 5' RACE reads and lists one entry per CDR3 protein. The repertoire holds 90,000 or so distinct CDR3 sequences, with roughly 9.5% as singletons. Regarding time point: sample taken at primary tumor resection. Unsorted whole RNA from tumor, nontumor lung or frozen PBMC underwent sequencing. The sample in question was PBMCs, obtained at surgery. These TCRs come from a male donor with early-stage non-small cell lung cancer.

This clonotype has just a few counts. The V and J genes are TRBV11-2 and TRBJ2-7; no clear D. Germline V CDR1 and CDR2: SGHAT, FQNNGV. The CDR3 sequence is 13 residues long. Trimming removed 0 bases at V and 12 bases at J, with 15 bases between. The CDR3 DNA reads TGTGCCAGCAGCTTAGATCGGGTCCGAACTACGTACTTC. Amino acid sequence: CASSLDRVRTTYF.

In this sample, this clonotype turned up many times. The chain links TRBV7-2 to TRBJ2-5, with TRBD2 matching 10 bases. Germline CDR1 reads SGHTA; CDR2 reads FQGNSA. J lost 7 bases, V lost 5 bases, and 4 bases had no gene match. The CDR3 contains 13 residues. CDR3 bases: TGTGCCAGCAGCCCCGGACTAGCGGCGACCCAGTACTTC. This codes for CASSPGLAATQYF.

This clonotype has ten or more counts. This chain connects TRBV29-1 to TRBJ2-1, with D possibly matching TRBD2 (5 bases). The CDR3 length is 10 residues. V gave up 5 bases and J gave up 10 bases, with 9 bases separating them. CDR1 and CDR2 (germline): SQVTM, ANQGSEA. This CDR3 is CSVTRVEQFF. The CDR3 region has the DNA TGCAGCGTTACGAGGGTCGAGCAGTTCTTC.

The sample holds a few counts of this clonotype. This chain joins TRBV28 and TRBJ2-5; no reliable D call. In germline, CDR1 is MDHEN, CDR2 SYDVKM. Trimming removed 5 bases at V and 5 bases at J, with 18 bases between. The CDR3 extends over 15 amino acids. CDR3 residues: CASSDPSPGVETQYF. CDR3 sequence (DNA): TGTGCCAGCAGTGACCCCTCCCCGGGCGTCGAGACCCAGTACTTC.

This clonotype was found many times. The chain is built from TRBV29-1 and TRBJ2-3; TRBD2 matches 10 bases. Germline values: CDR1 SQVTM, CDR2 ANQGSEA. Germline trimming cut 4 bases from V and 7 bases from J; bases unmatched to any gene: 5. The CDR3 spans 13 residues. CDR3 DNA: TGCAGCGTTGCGTCTAGCGGGAGAAATACGCAGTATTTT. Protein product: CSVASSGRNTQYF.

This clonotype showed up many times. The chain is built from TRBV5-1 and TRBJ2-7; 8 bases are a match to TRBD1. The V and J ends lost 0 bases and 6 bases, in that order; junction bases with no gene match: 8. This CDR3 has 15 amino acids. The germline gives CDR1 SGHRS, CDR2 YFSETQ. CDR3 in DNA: TGCGCCAGCAGCTTGGCCGGGCAGGGGGCGAGCGAGCAGTACTTC. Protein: CASSLAGQGASEQYF.

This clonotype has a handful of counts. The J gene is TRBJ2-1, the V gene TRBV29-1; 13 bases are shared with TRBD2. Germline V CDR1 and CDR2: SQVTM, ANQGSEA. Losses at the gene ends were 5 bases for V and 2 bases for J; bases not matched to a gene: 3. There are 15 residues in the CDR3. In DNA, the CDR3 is TGCAGCGTTCTCGGGACTAGCGGGACCTACAATGAGCAGTTCTTC. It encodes CSVLGTSGTYNEQFF.

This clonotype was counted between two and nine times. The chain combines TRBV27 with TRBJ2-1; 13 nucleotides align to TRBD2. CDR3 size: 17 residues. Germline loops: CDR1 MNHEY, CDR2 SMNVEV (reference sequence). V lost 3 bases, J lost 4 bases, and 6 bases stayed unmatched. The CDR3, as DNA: TGTGCCAGCAGTTTCCCTCCGGGACTAGCGGGGTACAATGAGCAGTTCTTC. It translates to CASSFPPGLAGYNEQFF.

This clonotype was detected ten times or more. The CDR3 sequence: CASSLAGDSYNEQFF. The CDR3 region has the DNA TGTGCCAGCAGCCTTGCGGGGGATTCATACAATGAGCAGTTCTTC. This chain uses TRBV7-3 with TRBJ2-1, with 7 bases fitting TRBD2. The CDR3 sequence is 15 residues long. Germline V gene lookup returns CDR1 SGHTA and CDR2 FQGTGA. J gave up 4 bases and V 5 bases, and 8 bases lay outside the gene matches.

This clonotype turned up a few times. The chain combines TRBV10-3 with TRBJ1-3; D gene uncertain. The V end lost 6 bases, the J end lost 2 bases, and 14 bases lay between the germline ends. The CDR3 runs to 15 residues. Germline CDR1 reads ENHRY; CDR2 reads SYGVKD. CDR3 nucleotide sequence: TGTGCCATCAGCCCGAGGCTAGGACCTGGAAACACCATATATTTT. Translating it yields CAISPRLGPGNTIYF.